This section outlines one TCR beta chain sequence together with its context. This sample is drawn from a study of PD-L1 blockade in urothelial cancer. Per the germline V gene, CDR1 is MDHEN and CDR2 is SYDVKM. V shed 6 bases and J 3 bases; nucleotides not matched to a gene: 6. The CDR3 runs 15 residues. TCRdb keeps only in-frame clones here, not all; method: immunoSEQ multiplex PCR. The sample includes 100,000 to 150,000 clones, 86% of them seen just once. The time point is: peripheral blood 6 weeks after treatment start. Sequenced here: PBMCs, sampled around atezolizumab (anti-PD-L1) treatment. The rearrangement links TRBV28 to TRBJ1-4, with 8 bases lining up with TRBD1. This clonotype originated in a man aged 45-65 years with urothelial cancer. The CDR3 loop is CASSITGGANEKLFF. In DNA, the CDR3 is TGTGCCAGCAGCATCACAGGGGGGGCTAATGAAAAACTGTTTTTT.